This entry concerns a single TCR beta chain. This record comes from a study of blood T cell repertoires in COVID-19. The data were produced by immunoSEQ multiplex PCR, yet TCRdb's version contains in-frame clones alone and is incomplete. The data hold tens of thousands of clones, with roughly 87% observed a single time. The sequenced sample was peripheral blood. This clonotype was sampled from a human donor in a cohort sampled during active COVID-19.

CDR3 DNA sequence: TGTGCCTGGAGTGTCGCGGCGGGAGGATTCCAGACCCAGTACTTC. This translates into CAWSVAAGGFQTQYF. The chain couples TRBV30 to TRBJ2-5, with 8 bases lining up with TRBD2. Trimming at V came to 0 bases and at J to 6 bases, leaving 9 bases not matched to a gene. The CDR3 covers 15 residues. CDR1 and CDR2 (germline): GTSNPN, SVGIG (reference sequence).